Detailed here is one T cell receptor (beta chain). The sample originates from a study of cytomegalovirus exposure and HLA in healthy donors. The CDR3 runs to 14 residues. The germline gives CDR1 SGHRS, CDR2 YFSETQ. After removal of 4 bases from V and 5 bases from J, the junction contained 9 bases not matched to a gene. Researchers ran the PCR with 60 Vbeta and 13 Jbeta primers. Profiled with immunoSEQ multiplex PCR; TCRdb holds only in-frame clones, not every one. Of about 120,000 clones in the sample, 65% to 80% were seen once. Sequences were obtained from PBMCs. The receptor was derived from a man aged 60 to 69 in good health and CMV-seropositive. V and J are TRBV5-1 and TRBJ2-7, with 7 nucleotides matching TRBD1. The chain's CDR3 is CASSVTGVLDEQYF. In nucleotides, the CDR3 is TGCGCCAGCAGCGTAACAGGGGTATTGGACGAGCAGTACTTC.